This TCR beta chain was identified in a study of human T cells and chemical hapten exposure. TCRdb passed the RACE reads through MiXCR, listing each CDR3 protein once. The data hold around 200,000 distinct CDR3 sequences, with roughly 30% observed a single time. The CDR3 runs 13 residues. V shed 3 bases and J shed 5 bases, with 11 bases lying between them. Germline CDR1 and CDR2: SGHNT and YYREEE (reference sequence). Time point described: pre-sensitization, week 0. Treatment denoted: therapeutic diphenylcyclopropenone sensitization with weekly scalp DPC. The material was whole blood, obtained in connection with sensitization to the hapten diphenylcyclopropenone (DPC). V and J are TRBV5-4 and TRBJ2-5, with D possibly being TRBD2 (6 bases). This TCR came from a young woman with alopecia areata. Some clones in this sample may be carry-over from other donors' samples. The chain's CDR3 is CASSSGGQETQYF. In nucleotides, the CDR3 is TGTGCCAGCAGCTCCGGGGGTCAGGAGACCCAGTACTTC.